The next 7 T cell receptor beta chains were all read from a single sample in a study of CD8+ T cells in alopecia areata. RNA extraction was followed by reverse transcription into cDNA, which acted as the sequencing template. Generated by immunoSEQ multiplex PCR, the TCRdb table keeps only in-frame clones and is missing some. The sample carries roughly 110,000 clones, 84% recorded once. Treatment indicated: oral pan-JAK inhibitor, 5-10 mg twice daily. The source was CD8+ T cells sorted from blood, collected at week 24, from a patient treated with tofacitinib. These TCRs come from a human donor with alopecia areata.

In this sample, this clone turned up a few times. Distinct nucleotide sequences in the sample also encode this CDR3. The chain joins TRBV5-6 to TRBJ2-7; TRBD2 is a possible D gene (6 bases). The CDR3 consists of 14 residues. Trimming removed 0 bases from V and 0 bases from J, with 7 bases in between. Looked up from germline, CDR1 is SGHDT and CDR2 is YYEEEE. The CDR3 DNA reads as TGTGCCAGCAGCTTGGTCGGGAGCTCCTACGAGCAGTACTTC. Protein product: CASSLVGSSYEQYF.

This rearrangement joins TRBV6-5 to TRBJ1-2; TRBD1 might be the D (5 bases). V shed 5 bases and J shed 4 bases, with 8 bases lying between them. This CDR3 spans 12 amino acids. Looked up from germline, CDR1 is MNHEY and CDR2 is SVGAGI. Here the CDR3 reads CASSGDLYGYTF. CDR3 in DNA: TGTGCCAGCAGTGGGGACCTCTATGGCTACACCTTC.

This clone was seen a handful of times. J is TRBJ2-2 and V is TRBV21-1; TRBD1, the D gene given by the table, was not confirmed from the DNA. TRBV21-1 corresponds to a pseudogene. The CDR3 is 15 amino acids. The CDR3 protein is CASSLQGRDTGELFF. The CDR3 DNA reads as TGTGCCAGCAGCTTACAGGGAAGAGACACCGGGGAGCTGTTTTTT.

This clone was found once. V is TRBV27 and J is TRBJ2-3; D is unresolved. The ends were cut back, 1 base at V and 2 bases at J, with 10 bases in the middle. The CDR3 loop spans 15 amino acids. CDR1 MNHEY and CDR2 SMNVEV come from the germline V gene (reference sequence). CDR3 protein: CASSLWARNTDTQYF. The DNA of the CDR3 is TGTGCCAGCAGTTTATGGGCAAGGAACACAGATACGCAGTATTTT.

V and J are TRBV5-1 and TRBJ1-5; 8 bases map to TRBD1. CDR1 is SGHRS, CDR2 YFSETQ, per germline. This CDR3 comprises 15 residues. V lost 4 bases and J lost 7; bases outside the gene matches: 10. CDR3 nucleotide sequence: TGCGCCAGCAGCCTGGACAGGGCCGCTGGGCAGCCCCAGCATTTT. This translates into CASSLDRAAGQPQHF.

The rearrangement uses TRBV15 and TRBJ2-3; D may be TRBD2 (5 bases). The ends were cut back, 3 bases at V and 4 bases at J, with 11 bases in the middle. The CDR3 runs to 14 residues. Per germline, CDR1 LNHNV and CDR2 YYDKDF (reference sequence). The CDR3 is CATSSEGPADTQYF. CDR3 nucleotide sequence: TGTGCCACCAGCAGTGAGGGTCCCGCAGATACGCAGTATTTT.

The CDR3 loop reads CSGEEANTGELFF. The CDR3, as DNA: TGCAGCGGGGAAGAAGCGAACACCGGGGAGCTGTTTTTT. This chain joins TRBV29-1 and TRBJ2-2, with D uncertain. The length of the CDR3 is 13 residues. V was shortened by 7 bases and J by 0 bases, with 9 bases between the two germline ends. CDR1 SQVTM and CDR2 ANQGSEA come from the germline V gene.